One and the same sample provided the 17 T cell receptor beta chains below, sequenced in a study of neurological immune-mediated disorders (dated by TCRdb to between 2019 and 2020). Library generation was performed with 5' RACE. The sequencer listed for this sample is Illumina HiSeq 2500. TCRdb trimmed public reads at Q25 via fastp, called clones via MiXCR and kept in-frame beta chains. CDR3 protein sequences are deduplicated, and each keeps its most common genes and DNA. The sample profile shows about 70,000 distinct CDR3 sequences; around 5% of them were found once. The top ten constitute approximately 5.1% of the sample. The sequenced sample was PBMCs. The origin of the receptors is a human donor with multiple sclerosis. The donor label of this sample is uncertain.

This clonotype was recorded many times. The gene calls are TRBV11-2 and TRBJ1-2; D is unclear. The germline CDR1 and CDR2 sequences are SGHAT and FQNNGV. The CDR3 runs to 14 residues. Trimming shortened V by 2 bases and J by 8 bases, and 15 bases separated the two germline ends. In DNA, the CDR3 is TGTGCCAGCAGCTTATTGAGCGTTAATGGGGGCTACACCTTC. Translation: CASSLLSVNGGYTF.

This clonotype occurred a few times. The rearrangement joins TRBV5-5 to TRBJ2-1; tentative D call: TRBD2 (6 bases). The CDR3 is 16 residues long. V was pared by 0 bases and J by 6 bases, with 16 bases between. Germline V CDR1 and CDR2: SGHKS, YYEKEE (reference sequence). CDR3 bases: TGTGCCAGCAGCTTGGTAGGGACTCCTATTTTCAATGAGCAGTTCTTC. Its protein product is CASSLVGTPIFNEQFF.

There are many counts of this clonotype. V usage is TRBV7-3 and J usage is TRBJ2-1; tentatively, D is TRBD2 (7 bases). The CDR3 runs 15 residues. The V gene's germline CDR1 is SGHTA and CDR2 FQGTGA. V lost 3 bases and J lost 1, with 10 bases in between. The CDR3 DNA reads as TGTGCCAGCAGCTTGGCGGGGGCGTCCTACAATGAGCAGTTCTTC. This codes for CASSLAGASYNEQFF.

This clonotype was seen ten or more times. The chain uses TRBV6-1 and TRBJ1-1; no firm D call. CDR1 and CDR2 (germline): MNHNS, SASEGT. The CDR3 contains 13 residues. The V gene lost 7 bases and the J gene lost 1 base, with 10 bases spanning the gap. CDR3 region: CASILDGNTEAFF. CDR3 bases: TGTGCCAGCATTCTTGACGGGAACACTGAAGCTTTCTTT.

This clonotype has ten or more counts. The genes are TRBV6-1 and TRBJ2-3; 8 nucleotides align to TRBD2. The CDR3 is 18 residues long. Trimming cost V 1 base and J 2 bases; bases outside gene matches: 11. Germline lookup yields CDR1 MNHNS and CDR2 SASEGT. CDR3 DNA sequence: TGTGCCAGCAGTGAAGAAGAGGGGAGCGGGGGCCCCACAGATACGCAGTATTTT. It codes for CASSEEEGSGGPTDTQYF.

The chain has TRBV11-2 and TRBJ2-1, with D possibly matching TRBD2 (6 bases). The CDR3 covers 15 residues. The germline V and J ends were trimmed by 1 base and 2 bases, with 9 bases remaining between them. Germline CDR1 reads SGHAT; CDR2 reads FQNNGV. The CDR3 sequence is CASSLATSPYNEQFF. As DNA, the CDR3 is TGTGCCAGCAGCTTAGCAACTAGCCCCTACAATGAGCAGTTCTTC.

The sample holds many counts of this clonotype. The rearrangement uses TRBV27 and TRBJ2-3; D call uncertain. V was trimmed by 2 bases and J by 2 bases, leaving 5 bases between them. Germline values: CDR1 MNHEY, CDR2 SMNVEV (reference sequence). This CDR3 spans 13 amino acids. As DNA, the CDR3 is TGTGCCAGCAGTTTACAGTCCACAGATACGCAGTATTTT. This gives the protein CASSLQSTDTQYF.

This clonotype was seen many times. The chain carries TRBV18 and TRBJ2-7, with 7 bases aligning to TRBD1. CDR1 KGHSH and CDR2 LQKENI come from the germline V gene. Losses at the gene ends were 3 bases for V and 0 bases for J; bases not matched to a gene: 8. CDR3 length: 16 residues. This chain's CDR3 is CASSPLPTGSSYEQYF. DNA for the CDR3: TGTGCCAGCTCACCCCTCCCGACAGGGAGCTCCTACGAGCAGTACTTC.

This clonotype appeared many times. This chain uses TRBV7-3 with TRBJ2-3; D unresolved. The length of the CDR3 is 14 residues. The V gene's germline CDR1 is SGHTA and CDR2 FQGTGA. Trimming left V 1 base short and J 2 bases short, with 7 bases between. CDR3 DNA: TGTGCCAGCAGCTTAAGTGACCTCACAGATACGCAGTATTTT. Its protein is CASSLSDLTDTQYF.

This clonotype occurred many times. V gene TRBV10-3 combines with J gene TRBJ1-2; TRBD1 might be the D (5 bases). The CDR3 covers 15 residues. Germline assignment: CDR1 ENHRY and CDR2 SYGVKD. V shed 3 bases and J shed 2 bases, with 13 bases lying between them. DNA of the CDR3: TGTGCCATCAGTGAATACTCCGGGGCAAACTATGGCTACACCTTC. Amino acid sequence: CAISEYSGANYGYTF.

This clonotype was seen many times. This chain uses TRBV3-1 with TRBJ2-7, with a weak D call TRBD2 (6 bases). The germline V gene has CDR1 LGHDT and CDR2 YNNKEL (reference sequence). The CDR3 loop spans 17 amino acids. The V end was cut by 0 bases, the J end by 4 bases, with 19 bases between. The DNA of the CDR3 is TGTGCCAGCAGCCAAGAGAAGGGAGGCCACCGAGAATACGAGCAGTACTTC. This codes for CASSQEKGGHREYEQYF.

The sample holds many counts of this clonotype. V gene TRBV4-2 combines with J gene TRBJ2-7; D is perhaps TRBD2 (6 bases). Germline CDR1 LGHNA, CDR2 YNFKEQ. The ends were cut back, 4 bases at V and 0 bases at J, with 13 bases in the middle. The CDR3 consists of 15 residues. CDR3 protein: CASSRGTRDSYEQYF. In DNA form, the CDR3 reads TGTGCCAGCAGCCGGGGGACTCGCGACTCCTACGAGCAGTACTTC.

The sample holds many counts of this clonotype. This chain connects TRBV15 to TRBJ2-7; D is ambiguous. Germline V gene lookup returns CDR1 LNHNV and CDR2 YYDKDF (reference sequence). This CDR3 region has 15 residues. V was clipped by 0 bases and J by 3 bases, with 12 bases between them. The CDR3 sequence: CATSREIAPYYEQYF. CDR3 in DNA: TGTGCCACCAGCAGAGAGATCGCCCCGTACTACGAGCAGTACTTC.

Ten or more counts support this clonotype. This chain connects TRBV20-1 to TRBJ1-3; D unresolved. The CDR3 extends over 12 amino acids. The V end was cut by 6 bases, the J end by 0 bases, with 6 bases between. Germline CDR1 DFQATT, CDR2 SNEGSKA (reference sequence). The CDR3 reads CSAVSSGNTIYF. As DNA, the CDR3 is TGCAGTGCAGTCTCCTCTGGAAACACCATATATTTT.

The chain links TRBV18 to TRBJ1-2, with TRBD1 as a possible D gene (6 bases). CDR1 and CDR2 (germline): KGHSH, LQKENI. V lost 6 bases and J lost 8, with 13 bases in between. CDR3 size: 12 residues. Here the CDR3 DNA reads TGTGCCAGCTCGATTGGACAGAGGGGCTACACCTTC. Its protein is CASSIGQRGYTF.

This clonotype occurred a few times. V usage is TRBV4-1 and J usage is TRBJ2-7, with D possibly TRBD2 on 5 matching bases. V lost 4 bases and J 4 bases, leaving 11 bases between the germline ends. The CDR3 is 13 residues long. Germline assignment: CDR1 MGHRA and CDR2 YSYEKL. CDR3 amino acids: CASSRPGGYEQYF. The CDR3 DNA reads TGCGCCAGCAGCCGCCCAGGCGGGTACGAGCAGTACTTC.

The sample holds many counts of this clonotype. This rearrangement joins TRBV20-1 to TRBJ2-7; the D gene is possibly TRBD2 (5 bases). There are 13 residues in the CDR3. Between the trimmed V and J ends, which lost 1 base and 0 bases, there was a span of 7 bases. Per germline, CDR1 DFQATT and CDR2 SNEGSKA (reference sequence). The CDR3: CSARAGNSYEQYF. CDR3 DNA sequence: TGCAGTGCTAGAGCGGGGAACTCCTACGAGCAGTACTTC.